This TCR beta chain derives from a study of cytomegalovirus exposure and HLA in healthy donors (dated 2017 in TCRdb). In terms of the full investigation: According to an earlier analysis of a few hundred of the donors, about 180 million T cells yielded some 120 million unique TCR beta sequences and about 300 Gb of sequence data. All discovery cohort repertoires had been generated using a single sequencing platform. The study aimed to test whether cataloging public T cell receptors could reveal signatures of past pathogen exposure. A later genetic analysis used genome-wide SNP genotypes for about 60% of the roughly 700 donors, treating that subset as a discovery cohort. Across about 380 genotyped donors of the cohort, an average of about 220,000 unique TCR beta nucleotide sequences per donor were sequenced, and around 19% of those sequences were non-productive. The study used immunosequencing to profile the T cell repertoires of 670 or so subjects and linked those repertoires to cytomegalovirus serostatus. Typing coverage varied by locus: roughly 620-630 donors for A, B, C, DRB1 and DQB1; under 550 for DQA1; more than 600 for DPA1; fewer than 480 for DPB1. In a later analysis, previously published TCR beta repertoires from 500 to 750 donors were re-analyzed and high-resolution HLA genotyping was added so that TCR occurrence patterns could be studied. HLA typing included class I and class II loci at four-digit resolution. Roughly 5 DR-DQ haplotypes were treated as single units for association and clustering because of strong linkage in the cohort. To predict cytomegalovirus infection status, the study brought together high-throughput TCR immunosequencing, statistical association of individual TCRs with disease status, and machine learning. Along with the approximately 650-subject first cohort, a separate validation cohort of 120 different subjects was used. Donor age, sex, ethnicity and CMV serostatus were collected together with the repertoire data. Among the roughly 400 genotyped donors, more than 70% belonged to the genetic ancestry cluster associated with self-reported Caucasian donors. An earlier analysis of 450 to 750 of the donors used high-throughput TCR beta sequencing to judge whether each TCR beta V gene segment behaved as functional or pseudogenic. Rather than using new phenotypic data, the later analysis identified candidate immune exposures from TCR beta sequences and from how often those sequences occurred across donors. An early release that covered fewer than 750 HLA-typed donors contained around 300 gigabases of sequencing data and about 93 million unique TCR sequences. Broad study findings and their caveats: A further reported finding was that TCR beta sequences accurately predicted the HLA-A and HLA-B alleles for most subjects in the first cohort. In a later genetic analysis, a missense DCLRE1C variant was associated with V-gene and J-gene trimming of TCR beta chains, and the association was replicated in an independent cohort. In a later analysis, TCR association rates were found to vary across HLA loci, with the most associated TCRs seen for DRB1 alleles and the fewest for HLA-C alleles. Compared with equally common non-associated chains, HLA-associated TCR beta chains in a later analysis were more clonally expanded and had lower generation probabilities. Assigning TCR associations to individual alleles was difficult when HLA alleles, especially DR and DQ, strongly co-occurred. Presence/absence analyses assumed roughly uniform sequencing depth across donors, an assumption that may not hold. Most TCR sequences were observed very rarely across donors, whereas some public TCRs were present in many individuals. A cluster of highly shared sequence variants was judged likely to represent a technical artifact of the sequencing pipeline. Several of the top co-occurrence clusters appeared to be linked to parvovirus B19, influenza, CMV and Epstein-Barr virus, according to a later analysis. An earlier analysis of some 560 of the donors showed that most TCR beta V segments appeared in productive rearrangements either about 87% or about 30% of the time, which broadly matched IMGT annotations. It was suggested by the authors that the approach could potentially be generalized to other disease states and immunological phenotypes. Because HLA typing was missing for some donors at each locus, association tests included only the typed subset. The study gave a list of 150 to 200 TCR beta chains associated with cytomegalovirus. This cohort had only TCR beta chains sequenced, and the lack of alpha or paired-chain data limited which features could be detected. A few of the identified cytomegalovirus-associated TCR beta chains were confirmed in vitro to be specific for cytomegalovirus antigens. Because the 87-base-pair reads could not distinguish some IMGT-functional V segments, including TRBV6-2 and TRBV6-3, those segments were excluded. In a later analysis, some 17,000 TCR beta sequences were associated with specific HLA alleles at a false discovery rate of 0.05. Because counts were too low, some 16 rarely observed V segments, including chromosome 9 orphons, were excluded from the earlier analysis of 587 of the donors. Immune exposure information for the cohort was limited to CMV serostatus. In a later analysis, most CMV-associated TCR beta chains were found to appear HLA-restricted, with HLA associations seemingly driven largely by CMV exposure. A later genetic analysis reported fewer N-insertions in productive TCRs among donors in an Asian-associated ancestry cluster than the approximately 700-donor mean. Correlated functional status among segregating V segments might reflect linkage disequilibrium, but an unknown experimental factor could not be ruled out. Cytomegalovirus status was reported to be diagnosed by the classifier with high specificity and sensitivity in both the original and validation cohorts.

The cohort consisted of hundreds of healthy bone marrow donors. All cohort members were sampled while nominally healthy, although unrecorded immune exposures were likely present. The donor tested CMV seronegative, placing the donor among the 350 or so seronegative members of the cohort. Every donor gave a peripheral blood sample, and the peripheral blood mononuclear cells from that sample were used for TCR beta sequencing. The Qiagen DNeasy Blood Extraction Kit was used to extract genomic DNA from the blood cell samples. V lost 5 bases and J lost 5 bases, and the count of bases not matched to a germline gene is 9. Sequences SGHTA (CDR1) and FQGTGA (CDR2) are obtained from the germline V gene. From the cysteine up to the phenylalanine, the CDR3 has a length of 15 residues. CDR3 DNA is the only sequence kept; it has 45 bases, read in frame from the first base. Receptor libraries were prepared by the immunoSEQ multiplex PCR assay. For the multiplex PCR, a mixture combining 60 forward primers for TCR Vbeta segments and 13 reverse primers for TCR Jbeta segments was used. Amplification of the CDR3 region of rearranged TCR beta genes was performed with a multiplex PCR assay on genomic DNA. On the Illumina HiSeq System, the amplified TCR beta libraries were sequenced as 87-base-pair reads. The source study handled its data this way. In a later analysis, some 80 million unique TCR beta chains were counted across the roughly 610 repertoires, and roughly 11 million of these chains were shared by at least two donors. To remove PCR and sequencing errors, raw reads were error-corrected and collapsed into unique sequences using a nearest-neighbor algorithm that merged closely related sequences. V, D and J gene segments were assigned by aligning CDR3 sequences to IMGT reference sequences. For a sequence to be retained, a match of at least six nucleotides was required to both a V gene segment and a J gene segment. Rearrangements were called productive when the CDR3 lacked stop codons and stayed in frame with V and J; all others were non-productive. Following IMGT convention, CDR3 was defined as the stretch from the second conserved V-encoded cysteine up to the conserved J-encoded phenylalanine. In an earlier analysis of around 540 of the donors, sequences lacking an unambiguous match to a single V gene segment were excluded. An earlier analysis of over 450 of the donors classified V segments as functional when productive rearrangements were above 56.7% and as segregating when the standard deviation between donors was above 5%. A statistical classification framework was developed to diagnose cytomegalovirus status using the catalog of TCR beta chain sequences. In a later analysis, V and J genes were assigned by comparing TCR nucleotide sequences against IMGT/GENE-DB human TR gene sequences. A later analysis assigned CDR3 sequences and most-parsimonious VDJ recombination scenarios with the TCRdist pipeline. In a later analysis, each TCR beta chain was defined by its CDR3 amino acid sequence together with its V-gene family, and reads without a unique V-gene family were excluded. A later analysis removed 592 highly shared, low-generation-probability nucleotide sequences to deal with suspected cross-contamination and a sequencing artifact. For each public chain, a later analysis derived a clonal expansion index from normalized ranks of inferred template counts within each repertoire. In a later analysis, generation probabilities were computed using a VDJ recombination model fitted to out-of-frame rearrangements, and the results were checked against IGoR. A later analysis scored TCR-TCR, TCR-HLA and TCR-CMV co-occurrence with hypergeometric tests, applying a repertoire-size bias correction to TCR pairs. In a later analysis, false discovery rates were estimated by permuting HLA or CMV assignments 20 times. In a later analysis, co-occurring TCRs were grouped using DBSCAN, and TCRdist sequence similarity was added for clustering within HLA-allele-positive subsets. Co-occurrence clustering excluded repertoires with fewer than 30,000 or more than 120,000 public chains, plus five with anomalous nucleotide sharing. TCRdb stores this immuneACCESS table with in-frame sequences only. Part of the clones is absent; in the studies checked, under half of the shortfall reflects unresolved V genes, and no reason is known for the rest. V, J and clone size were drawn from that table, and D and trimming were deduced from the DNA. The table for this sample records around 130,000 clones. 2% of the sample comes from the top ten.

Concerning this clone itself: Its antigen is currently not known.

This receptor was identified in a woman aged 55 to 70 in good health and CMV-seronegative. The sequence links TRBV7-3 to TRBJ2-3; TRBD1 fits 8 bases in the junction. Input material: PBMCs. The sequenced DNA is TGTGCCAGCAGCCAAACCTCAGGGGGCCGAGATACGCAGTATTTT. This encodes CASSQTSGGRDTQYF.